These T cell receptor beta chains were read from a single sample in a study of T cells in Graves' hyperthyroidism and ophthalmopathy. TCRdb called the multiplex PCR reads again in MiXCR, with one record for every CDR3 protein. The table lists roughly 660,000 distinct CDR3 sequences, around a sixth of them singletons. The sequencing input was blood. Every receptor here comes from a middle-aged man with Graves' hyperthyroidism. The CDR3 runs from the conserved cysteine through the conserved F or W. The D gene is left open where the match is weak. Expanded clones are given a class, and other clones once, few, many or no size at all.

D gene	V gene	clone size	J gene	CDR3 DNA	CDR3 protein
TRBD1	TRBV5-6	NA	TRBJ2-7	TGTGCCAGCAGCTTGTATGGGGACAGGGGCTACGAGCAGTACTTC	CASSLYGDRGYEQYF
NA	TRBV7-9	NA	TRBJ2-7	TGTGCCAGCAGCTTAGGGGAGCGTGATGGGCTCGAGCAGTACTTC	CASSLGERDGLEQYF
NA	TRBV25-1	many	TRBJ1-1	TGTGCCAGCCAGAAGAACACTGAAGCTTTCTTT	CASQKNTEAFF
TRBD1	TRBV20-1	few	TRBJ2-5	TGCAGTGCGTGGACAGGATTCGCGCAAGAGACCCAGTACTTC	CSAWTGFAQETQYF
TRBD1	TRBV28	many	TRBJ2-1	TGTGCCAGCAGTACTACCTACTCCGGGACAGGGAGTGAGCAGTTCTTC	CASSTTYSGTGSEQFF
NA	TRBV3-1	few	TRBJ1-5	TGTGCCAGCAGCCATATTCGGAGACATAAGGGCCAGCCCCAGCATTTT	CASSHIRRHKGQPQHF
NA	TRBV28	many	TRBJ2-4	TGTGCCAGCAGTTTAGGACGCGACGGCCTAGCCAAAAACATTCAGTACTTC	CASSLGRDGLAKNIQYF
TRBD1	TRBV11-2	NA	TRBJ1-2	TGTGCCAGCAGCTCCGGGACAGGGGACTATGGCTACACGTTC	CASSSGTGDYGYTF
TRBD1	TRBV29-1	NA	TRBJ2-5	TGCAGCGTGACAGGGGCGGGGGAGACCCAGTACTTC	CSVTGAGETQYF
TRBD2	TRBV2	NA	TRBJ2-1	TGTGCCAGCAGTTCTTTCGGACTAGCCCAAGTGTGGGATGAGCAGTTCTTC	CASSSFGLAQVWDEQFF
NA	TRBV28	many	TRBJ1-1	TGTGCCAGCAGTTTAGGGTTTATGAACACTGAAGCTTTCTTT	CASSLGFMNTEAFF
NA	TRBV7-9	many	TRBJ2-7	TGTGCCAGCAGCTTTTCCCGGGCCGAGCAGTACTTC	CASSFSRAEQYF
NA	TRBV9	many	TRBJ1-1	TGTGCCAGCAGCGTAGGATTGACGGGAATGGACACTGAAGCTTTCTTT	CASSVGLTGMDTEAFF
NA	TRBV6-1	NA	TRBJ2-3	TGTGCCAGCACCTCATCCCCCCGGGACCCTCATACGCAGTATTTT	CASTSSPRDPHTQYF
TRBD1	TRBV20-1	few	TRBJ1-1	TGCAGTGCTATTTACAGGGGGCTTGGGTTCACTGAAGCTTTCTTT	CSAIYRGLGFTEAFF
TRBD1	TRBV2	many	TRBJ1-4	TGTGCCAGCAGTGACGGGACAGCTAATGAAAAACTGTTTTTT	CASSDGTANEKLFF
TRBD2	TRBV28	many	TRBJ2-2	TGTGCCAGCCAGGCTCCGGGACTAGTCGGGAGCGGGGGCACCGGGGAGCTGTTTTTT	CASQAPGLVGSGGTGELFF
TRBD1	TRBV5-4	NA	TRBJ1-2	TGTGCCAGCAGCGGGGGGGGACAGGAGATTAACTATGGCTACACCTTC	CASSGGGQEINYGYTF
NA	TRBV11-2	many	TRBJ2-3	TGTGCCAGCAGCTGGGGGACCCAAAGCACAGATACGCAGTATTTT	CASSWGTQSTDTQYF
NA	TRBV24-1	NA	TRBJ1-1	TGTGCCACCAGTGCTGGGCTGAACACTGAAGCTTTCTTT	CATSAGLNTEAFF
NA	TRBV25-1	many	TRBJ2-5	TGTGCCAGCAGTGAATCTCGGGCAGACCTCGGAGAGACCCAGTACTTC	CASSESRADLGETQYF
NA	TRBV24-1	many	TRBJ2-5	TGTGCCACCAGTGATCCAAAGACAGACACCCAAGAGACCCAGTACTTC	CATSDPKTDTQETQYF
NA	TRBV9	many	TRBJ2-3	TGTGCCAGCAGCGTAGGGGCGAAAACTAGCACAGATACGCAGTATTTT	CASSVGAKTSTDTQYF
TRBD1	TRBV20-1	few	TRBJ2-3	TGCAGTGCTAGAGGACAGGGTCGCACAGATACGCAGTATTTT	CSARGQGRTDTQYF
NA	TRBV11-2	NA	TRBJ1-3	TGTGCCAGCAGCTCCTGGGACCGCATGAATGGAAACACCATATATTTT	CASSSWDRMNGNTIYF
NA	TRBV9	many	TRBJ1-2	TGTGCCAGCAGCTACGGACAGCAAGGGGATGGCTACACCTTC	CASSYGQQGDGYTF
NA	TRBV28	many	TRBJ1-1	TGTGCCACCCACTGGACCACTAACACTGAAGCTTTCTTT	CATHWTTNTEAFF
TRBD2	TRBV20-1	many	TRBJ2-3	TGCAGTGCTAGAGGGACTAGCGGATACACAGATACGCAGTATTTT	CSARGTSGYTDTQYF
TRBD1	TRBV3-1	NA	TRBJ2-1	TGTGCCAGCAGCCAAGTTAGAGACAGGGGCAATGGGCAGTTCTTC	CASSQVRDRGNGQFF
TRBD1	TRBV7-2	many	TRBJ2-1	TGTGCCAGCAGCTCGGGACAGGTGTACAATGAGCAGTTCTTC	CASSSGQVYNEQFF
TRBD1	TRBV14	few	TRBJ2-1	TGTGCCAGCAGCCGCCGGAAGGACAGGGATTTTTCAAGGTTCAATGAGCAGTTCTTC	CASSRRKDRDFSRFNEQFF
TRBD2	TRBV11-2	many	TRBJ2-1	TGTGCCAGCAGCTCAGTAGGACTAGCGGGGTCAGGGGAGCAGTTCTTC	CASSSVGLAGSGEQFF
TRBD2	TRBV20-1	many	TRBJ2-7	TGCAGTGCTGCGACTAGCGGGAGTTTATACGAGCAGTACTTC	CSAATSGSLYEQYF
TRBD1	TRBV27	NA	TRBJ2-7	TGTGCCAGCAGTTACTCGGGACAGGGAGTCTACGAGCAGTACTTC	CASSYSGQGVYEQYF
NA	TRBV27	many	TRBJ2-1	TGTGCCAGCAGTTCATCGGACAGCTACAATGAGCAGTTCTTC	CASSSSDSYNEQFF
NA	TRBV28	NA	TRBJ2-6	TGTGCCAGCAGTTTACAGTCGGTGATCTCTGGGGCCAACGTCCTGACTTTC	CASSLQSVISGANVLTF